Each of the 26 T cell receptor beta chains below was sequenced from the same sample in a study of cytomegalovirus exposure and HLA in healthy donors. In the PCR, 60 Vbeta and 13 Jbeta primers were used. TCRdb's table, derived via immunoSEQ multiplex PCR, lists solely in-frame clones and lacks some. The sample contains under 200,000 clones, approximately 77% of which appear only once. What was sequenced was PBMCs. The receptors were sampled from a male donor in good health and CMV-seronegative.

The table lists this clone with a count of one. The rearrangement uses TRBV7-6 and TRBJ2-3; 8 nucleotides match TRBD1. The J segment lost 2 bases and the V segment lost 3 bases, leaving 4 bases of the junction unmatched. The CDR3 has 15 amino acids. The V gene's germline CDR1 is SGHVS and CDR2 FNYEAQ. The DNA of the CDR3 is TGTGCCAGCAGCTTCAGGGGGCAAGACACAGATACGCAGTATTTT. Translation: CASSFRGQDTDTQYF.

Here the CDR3 reads CALPLAGGIAGELFF. Here the CDR3 DNA reads TGTGCCTTACCCTTAGCGGGAGGCATCGCGGGGGAGCTGTTTTTT. The rearrangement joins TRBV30 to TRBJ2-2; 10 bases match TRBD2. CDR1 and CDR2 (germline): GTSNPN, SVGIG (reference sequence). The CDR3 has 15 residues. V lost 7 bases, J lost 8 bases, and 13 bases stayed unmatched.

This clone was seen once. This sequence joins TRBV28 and TRBJ1-5; D may be TRBD1 (6 bases). The CDR3 has 15 residues. The germline V gene has CDR1 MDHEN and CDR2 SYDVKM. The ends were cut back, 10 bases at V and 2 bases at J, with 18 bases in the middle. The DNA for the CDR3 is TGTGCCATCCGACAGGATACCTTGGGCAATCAGCCCCAGCATTTT. The encoded protein is CAIRQDTLGNQPQHF.

The chain combines TRBV10-3 with TRBJ2-1, with 12 positions matching TRBD2. CDR1 is ENHRY, CDR2 SYGVKD, per germline. The CDR3 length is 16 residues. V shed 0 bases and J 9 bases; nucleotides not matched to a gene: 6. Here the CDR3 reads CAISESLAGGSGEQFF. Written as DNA, the CDR3 is TGTGCCATCAGTGAGTCACTAGCGGGAGGATCGGGTGAGCAGTTCTTC.

V gene TRBV29-1 combines with J gene TRBJ1-2; 10 bases map to TRBD1. The V gene end was trimmed by 6 bases and the J gene end by 6 bases; junction bases not matched to a gene: 4. Germline V gene lookup returns CDR1 SQVTM and CDR2 ANQGSEA. The CDR3 is made up of 12 amino acids. CDR3 nucleotides: TGCAGCGTCTCGGGGACAGGGGATGGCTACACCTTC. Amino acid sequence: CSVSGTGDGYTF.

The J gene is TRBJ2-1, the V gene TRBV18; 8 nucleotides align to TRBD1. The CDR3 is made up of 18 amino acids. J was trimmed by 2 bases and V by 4 bases; bases with no gene match: 13. CDR1 and CDR2 (germline): KGHSH, LQKENI. Written as DNA, the CDR3 is TGTGCCAGCTCACTTAAAACCCAGGCGGGACAGGCCTACAATGAGCAGTTCTTC. Its protein product is CASSLKTQAGQAYNEQFF.

The rearrangement links TRBV19 to TRBJ2-7, with 12 bases lining up with TRBD2. The germline gives CDR1 LNHDA, CDR2 SQIVND (reference sequence). CDR3 size: 14 residues. J was trimmed by 6 bases and V by 3 bases; bases with no gene match: 3. The CDR3 is CASSIRLAGAEQYF. The CDR3 DNA follows: TGTGCCAGTAGTATCCGACTAGCGGGAGCCGAGCAGTACTTC.

The chain couples TRBV25-1 to TRBJ2-1; 7 nucleotides agree with TRBD1. After removal of 2 bases from V and 8 bases from J, the junction contained 9 bases not matched to a gene. CDR1 MGHDK and CDR2 SYGVNS come from the germline V gene. CDR3 length: 15 amino acids. The DNA of the CDR3 is TGTGCCAGCAGTGAAGTTATGACAGGGCGAGATGAGCAGTTCTTC. It encodes CASSEVMTGRDEQFF.

V gene TRBV27 combines with J gene TRBJ2-5, with 11 nucleotides matching TRBD2. Trimming took 7 bases from V and 4 from J; bases not matched to a gene: 17. The germline V gene has CDR1 MNHEY and CDR2 SMNVEV (reference sequence). CDR3 size: 18 residues. The CDR3: CASTKLVAGGPLRETQYF. CDR3 in DNA: TGTGCCAGCACCAAGCTGGTAGCGGGGGGGCCCCTCAGAGAGACCCAGTACTTC.

V and J are TRBV25-1 and TRBJ1-2, with D unresolved. This CDR3 region has 10 residues. Trimming removed 4 bases at V and 6 bases at J, with 3 bases between. Germline lookup yields CDR1 MGHDK and CDR2 SYGVNS. The CDR3 nucleotides are TGTGCCAGCAGTGGAGATGGCTACACCTTC. It yields the protein CASSGDGYTF.

V gene TRBV7-3 combines with J gene TRBJ2-3; 8 bases map to TRBD2. Germline trimming cut 1 base from V and 1 base from J; bases unmatched to any gene: 1. The V gene's germline CDR1 is SGHTA and CDR2 FQGTGA. The CDR3 runs 15 residues. The CDR3 spells CASSLMREGTDTQYF. CDR3 in DNA: TGTGCCAGCAGCTTAATGCGGGAGGGCACAGATACGCAGTATTTT. Filled out from reference TRBV7-3 and TRBJ2-3, the complete variable domain reads GAGVSQTPSNKVTEKGKYVELRCDPISGHTALYWYRQSLGQGPEFLIYFQGTGAADDSGLPNDRFFAVRPEGSVSTLKIQRTERGDSAVYLCASSLMREGTDTQYFGPGTRLTVL.

This CDR3 reads CASSVGLAGTQETQYF. The CDR3 DNA sequence: TGTGCCAGCAGCGTAGGGCTAGCGGGGACCCAAGAGACCCAGTACTTC. This chain joins TRBV9 and TRBJ2-5; 9 nucleotides line up with TRBD2. The CDR3 has 16 amino acids. With 0 bases clipped from V and 1 base from J, the junction kept 4 bases outside the gene matches. Germline V gene sequence: CDR1 SGDLS, CDR2 YYNGEE.

This clone was observed a handful of times. The chain couples TRBV13 to TRBJ1-2; 8 positions agree with TRBD1. Unmatched junction bases numbered 5, after V lost 5 bases and J lost 3 bases. This CDR3 region has 14 residues. The germline gives CDR1 PRHDT, CDR2 FYEKMQ (reference sequence). CDR3 region: CASSTGQDYYGYTF. In nucleotides, the CDR3 is TGTGCCAGCAGCACGGGACAGGATTACTATGGCTACACCTTC.

DNA of the CDR3: TGCAGCGTGGGGTCGGGGGGGGCCGGGGAGCTGTTTTTT. As protein: CSVGSGGAGELFF. The J gene is TRBJ2-2, the V gene TRBV29-1; TRBD2 matches 8 bases. J gave up 6 bases and V 6 bases, and 6 bases lay outside the gene matches. Germline lookup yields CDR1 SQVTM and CDR2 ANQGSEA. The CDR3 sequence is 13 residues long.

The rearrangement uses TRBV7-2 and TRBJ2-7; D is perhaps TRBD2 (5 bases). Germline CDR1 SGHTA, CDR2 FQGNSA. The CDR3 is 14 amino acids. V was clipped by 1 base and J by 6 bases, with 13 bases between them. CDR3 nucleotides: TGTGCCAGCAGCTTAGTTTCGGGGTTCGGCGAGCAGTACTTC. Its protein is CASSLVSGFGEQYF.

In this sample, this clone turned up once. This chain joins TRBV27 and TRBJ2-1; D perhaps matches TRBD1 (7 bases). Germline values: CDR1 MNHEY, CDR2 SMNVEV (reference sequence). Deletions cut 3 bases from V and 9 bases from J, with 12 bases between. There are 13 residues in the CDR3. This CDR3 is CASSLWQGGEQFF. In nucleotides, the CDR3 is TGTGCCAGCAGTTTGTGGCAGGGGGGTGAGCAGTTCTTC.

In its sample, this clone was seen once. A read error may produce the germline difference seen at one junction end. V usage is TRBV7-9 and J usage is TRBJ1-2; maybe TRBD1 (6 bases). The germline CDR1 and CDR2 sequences are SEHNR and FQNEAQ (reference sequence). This CDR3 spans 15 amino acids. CDR3 amino acids: CSSSLYDRPNYGYTF. CDR3 sequence (DNA): TGTTCCAGCAGCTTATATGACAGGCCTAACTATGGCTACACCTTC.

The chain employs TRBV27 and TRBJ1-5; 9 bases align to TRBD1. V lost 4 bases, J lost 4 bases, and 5 bases stayed unmatched. Germline CDR1 and CDR2: MNHEY and SMNVEV (reference sequence). CDR3 length: 15 amino acids. Here the CDR3 DNA reads TGTGCCAGCAGTTCCGGGGACAGGGCTAATCAGCCCCAGCATTTT. Its protein is CASSSGDRANQPQHF.

J is TRBJ2-7 and V is TRBV18; 9 nucleotides line up with TRBD1. CDR1 is KGHSH, CDR2 LQKENI, per germline. The CDR3 runs to 15 residues. V trimming: 5 bases; J trimming: 5 bases; junction bases outside the gene matches: 10. CDR3 sequence (DNA): TGTGCCAGCTCATCGCCCGGGACAGGGAGTCACGAGCAGTACTTC. Protein: CASSSPGTGSHEQYF.

As concerns this clone: Other DNA sequences from this sample encode an identical CDR3 as well. V and J are TRBV6-1 and TRBJ2-7; 8 positions match TRBD1. With 7 bases clipped from V and 4 bases from J, the junction kept 12 bases outside the gene matches. Germline V CDR1 and CDR2: MNHNS, SASEGT. The CDR3 is made up of 15 amino acids. The CDR3 region has the DNA TGTGCCAGCAAAAGGGGGACAGGTAGTTTGTACGAGCAGTACTTC. Translation gives CASKRGTGSLYEQYF.

The rearrangement links TRBV5-1 to TRBJ2-3; 7 bases line up with TRBD1. The CDR3 runs to 16 residues. Germline V gives CDR1 SGHRS, CDR2 YFSETQ. V lost 4 bases and J lost 4; bases outside the gene matches: 12. The CDR3: CASSPSIDRAPDTQYF. CDR3 nucleotide sequence: TGCGCCAGCAGCCCGAGCATCGACAGGGCCCCAGATACGCAGTATTTT.

The chain uses TRBV19 and TRBJ2-1; 13 bases fit TRBD2. Germline loops: CDR1 LNHDA, CDR2 SQIVND (reference sequence). V trimming: 3 bases; J trimming: 8 bases; junction bases outside the gene matches: 7. This CDR3 region has 16 residues. In nucleotides, the CDR3 is TGTGCCAGTAGTATGGGTACTAGCGGGGGGGCGGATGAGCAGTTCTTC. It translates to CASSMGTSGGADEQFF.

This chain joins TRBV4-3 and TRBJ1-5; 7 nucleotides align to TRBD1. Germline V gives CDR1 LGHNA, CDR2 YSLEER. CDR3 length: 15 amino acids. With V trimmed by 1 base and J by 2 bases, 2 bases remained unmatched. CDR3 coding DNA: TGCGCCAGCAGCCAAGGACAGGGTCGCAATCAGCCCCAGCATTTT. It yields the protein CASSQGQGRNQPQHF.

The chain links TRBV7-2 to TRBJ2-2, with 11 bases that match TRBD1. J lost 7 bases, V lost 2 bases, and 6 bases had no gene match. This CDR3 has 16 residues. The germline CDR1 and CDR2 sequences are SGHTA and FQGNSA. Here the CDR3 DNA reads TGTGCCAGCAGCTTAAGGGGGACAGGGGGTGGCGGGGAGCTGTTTTTT. Translating gives CASSLRGTGGGGELFF.

V usage is TRBV2 and J usage is TRBJ2-7, with D tentatively TRBD2 (6 bases). The CDR3 sequence is 12 residues long. The V gene lost 6 bases and the J gene lost 4 bases, with 10 bases spanning the gap. Germline V gene data show CDR1 as SNHLY and CDR2 as FYNNEI. CDR3 in amino acids: CASRAGLYEQYF. The CDR3 region has the DNA TGTGCCAGCAGGGCCGGACTATACGAGCAGTACTTC.

V and J are TRBV11-2 and TRBJ1-4, with D hard to call. The CDR3 is 13 residues long. Trimming took off 5 bases at V and 3 bases at J, with 7 bases between the two ends. From germline, CDR1 is SGHAT and CDR2 FQNNGV. The CDR3 sequence: CASSERPNEKLFF. CDR3 sequence (DNA): TGTGCCAGCAGCGAGCGCCCTAATGAAAAACTGTTTTTT.